The TCR beta chain described here comes from a study of blood T cell repertoires in COVID-19. The data were produced by immunoSEQ multiplex PCR, yet TCRdb's version contains in-frame clones alone and is incomplete. The data hold 200,000 to 300,000 clones, with approximately 86% observed a single time. The CDR3 is 14 amino acids. Trimming removed 1 base from V and 3 bases from J, with 9 bases in between. From germline, CDR1 is SGHRS and CDR2 YFSETQ. The clonotype originates from an older woman with COVID-19, enrolled during active disease. Sequenced input: peripheral blood. The rearrangement uses TRBV5-1 and TRBJ2-3, with TRBD1 as a possible D gene (6 bases). The CDR3 protein is CASSLWGQTDTQYF. The CDR3 DNA reads TGCGCCAGCAGCTTGTGGGGGCAAACAGATACGCAGTATTTT. Filled out from reference TRBV5-1 and TRBJ2-3, the complete variable domain reads KAGVTQTPRYLIKTRGQQVTLSCSPISGHRSVSWYQQTPGQGLQFLFEYFSETQRNKGNFPGRFSGRQFSNSRSEMNVSTLELGDSALYLCASSLWGQTDTQYFGPGTRLTVL.